This TCR beta chain was identified during a study of PD-1 blockade in classical Hodgkin lymphoma. Study-wide findings and caveats: Nivolumab initiation under 1 year post-ASCT meant exclusion. What caused the repertoire differences, perhaps disease activity or prior therapy, remains undefined.

Every one of the patients relapsed after autologous stem cell transplantation (brentuximab vedotin exposure was variable). This clone appeared a few times. Its antigen remains unidentified. The CDR3 loop spans 16 amino acids. Germline CDR1 reads SGHVS; CDR2 reads FQNEAQ. J was trimmed by 4 bases and V by 1 base; bases with no gene match: 6. Only in-frame clones appear in the TCRdb table, and some are missing; sequencing was by immunoSEQ multiplex PCR. The sample contains 15,000 to 20,000 clones, approximately 64% of which appear only once. This TCR was sampled from a human donor with classical Hodgkin lymphoma. This chain joins TRBV7-8 and TRBJ2-5, with 10 bases fitting TRBD2. The specimen comprised peripheral blood mononuclear cells (PBMCs), sampled before the second cycle of nivolumab. The CDR3 region is CASSLDRAGGRETQYF. CDR3 in DNA: TGTGCCAGCAGCTTAGACCGAGCGGGAGGGCGAGAGACCCAGTACTTC. Variable domain in full (rest from reference TRBV7-8 and TRBJ2-5): GAGVSQSPRYKVAKRGQDVALRCDPISGHVSLFWYQQALGQGPEFLTYFQNEAQLDKSGLPSDRFFAERPEGSVSTLKIQRTQQEDSAVYLCASSLDRAGGRETQYFGPGTRLLVL.